The 7 T cell receptor beta chains below were found in one sample sequenced in a study of regulatory T cells in long-lasting Graves disease. Sample time point: newly diagnosed GD, antithyroid drugs for less than 3 months. PBMC RNA was the source of the TCR library. Building of the TCR beta libraries involved iRepertoire HTBI primers and Arm-PCR of CDR3 regions. MiXCR, applied by TCRdb to the multiplex PCR reads, yields one record per CDR3 protein. Of roughly 530,000 distinct CDR3 sequences listed, approximately 16% were seen once; the top ten hold 20% to 25%. The same sample was also studied in work on T cells in Graves' hyperthyroidism and ophthalmopathy.

The source was peripheral blood mononuclear cells (PBMCs), collected at new diagnosis, from a patient treated with antithyroid drugs. These TCRs come from a woman aged 35-65 years with Graves disease.

The table lists this clonotype with many counts. This sequence joins TRBV7-9 and TRBJ1-1, with unresolved D. The length of the CDR3 is 13 residues. The germline V gene has CDR1 SEHNR and CDR2 FQNEAQ (reference sequence). V lost 1 base, J lost 4 bases, and 7 bases lay in between. The CDR3 DNA follows: TGTGCCAGCAGCTTAGGGGAGGGCACTGAAGCTTTCTTT. This gives the protein CASSLGEGTEAFF.

Only a few counts were recorded for this clonotype. The J gene is TRBJ2-2, the V gene TRBV7-6; TRBD2 might be the D (5 bases). Germline CDR1 SGHVS, CDR2 FNYEAQ. Trimming removed 5 bases at V and 7 bases at J, with 11 bases between. This CDR3 comprises 13 residues. CDR3 sequence reads: CASSTGLGGELFF. CDR3 coding DNA: TGTGCCAGCAGCACTGGACTCGGCGGGGAGCTGTTTTTT.

This clonotype was observed many times. The chain recombines TRBV30 with TRBJ2-7; the D gene is possibly TRBD2 (6 bases). Trimming removed 5 bases from V and 2 bases from J, with 16 bases in between. The CDR3 length is 14 residues. Germline loops: CDR1 GTSNPN, CDR2 SVGIG (reference sequence). Here the CDR3 reads CAWSRENPAYEQYF. CDR3 nucleotide sequence: TGTGCCTGGTCCCGGGAGAATCCCGCCTACGAGCAGTACTTC.

This clonotype was seen ten or more times. This sequence joins TRBV28 and TRBJ1-1, with D hard to call. CDR3 length equals 14 residues. Germline V gene sequence: CDR1 MDHEN, CDR2 SYDVKM. V lost 4 bases to trimming and J lost 1 base, with 10 bases between them. CDR3 sequence (DNA): TGTGCCAGCAGTTGGGATTCATCGAACACTGAAGCTTTCTTT. Its translation: CASSWDSSNTEAFF.

The chain couples TRBV7-9 to TRBJ2-7; D not resolved. Trimming took off 4 bases at V and 6 bases at J, with 19 bases between the two ends. This CDR3 region has 15 residues. CDR1 is SEHNR and CDR2 is FQNEAQ in the germline V gene (reference sequence). CDR3: CASSYEVASAAEQYF. CDR3 bases: TGTGCCAGCAGCTACGAGGTCGCATCTGCCGCCGAGCAGTACTTC.

In its sample, this clonotype was seen a few times. The chain employs TRBV10-3 and TRBJ1-4, with 7 positions matching TRBD1. Trimming took 6 bases from V and 5 from J; bases not matched to a gene: 3. The CDR3 consists of 13 residues. CDR1 and CDR2 from the germline V gene are ENHRY and SYGVKD. This CDR3 is CAIRGTENEKLFF. In DNA form, the CDR3 reads TGTGCCATCAGGGGGACAGAGAATGAAAAACTGTTTTTT.

V gene TRBV7-2 combines with J gene TRBJ1-5; D is perhaps TRBD1 (6 bases). Germline loops: CDR1 SGHTA, CDR2 FQGNSA. The CDR3 is 16 amino acids. Deletions cut 5 bases from V and 0 bases from J, with 14 bases between. For the CDR3, the DNA is TGTGCCAGCAGCATCGGACAGTACGGTAGCAATCAGCCCCAGCATTTT. Its translation: CASSIGQYGSNQPQHF.